This TCR beta chain came from a study of cytomegalovirus exposure and HLA in healthy donors. The V end was cut by 4 bases, the J end by 0 bases, with 12 bases between. The CDR3 has 15 amino acids. Germline CDR1 KGHSH, CDR2 LQKENI. Researchers ran the PCR with 60 Vbeta and 13 Jbeta primers. Method: immunoSEQ multiplex PCR; TCRdb's copy keeps in-frame clones and lacks some. The sample lists hundreds of thousands of clones, 77% occurring once. This clone was recorded only once. The TCR comes from a woman aged 55-70 years in good health and CMV-seropositive. The gene calls are TRBV18 and TRBJ2-5; D may be TRBD1 (6 bases). Material: PBMCs. CDR3 sequence reads: CASSRAQGNQETQYF. The CDR3 coding sequence is TGTGCCAGCTCACGGGCACAGGGCAACCAAGAGACCCAGTACTTC.